This TCR beta chain was recorded in a study of blood T cell repertoires in COVID-19. Germline CDR1 reads SNHLY; CDR2 reads FYNNEI. The CDR3 has 14 residues. V lost 4 bases, J lost 0 bases, and 9 bases lay in between. Adults between about 18 and 95 years of age took part from some 25 US areas. In the authors' methods: How many nucleated cells were present was estimated from reference gene primer amplification. The data were produced by immunoSEQ multiplex PCR, yet TCRdb's version contains in-frame clones alone and is incomplete. The V and J calls and the clone size are those of that table, but D and trimming were determined from the DNA. The sample comprises over 200,000 clones, roughly 89% of which are singletons, and less than 4% rests with the top ten.

The origin of this receptor is a woman in her twenties or thirties with acute COVID-19. The gene calls are TRBV2 and TRBJ1-2; maybe TRBD1 (5 bases). Sample: PBMCs or T cells enriched from blood (not recorded which). In DNA form, the CDR3 reads TGTGCCAGCAGTGCGGGGGACTCTAACTATGGCTACACCTTC. Encoded protein: CASSAGDSNYGYTF.